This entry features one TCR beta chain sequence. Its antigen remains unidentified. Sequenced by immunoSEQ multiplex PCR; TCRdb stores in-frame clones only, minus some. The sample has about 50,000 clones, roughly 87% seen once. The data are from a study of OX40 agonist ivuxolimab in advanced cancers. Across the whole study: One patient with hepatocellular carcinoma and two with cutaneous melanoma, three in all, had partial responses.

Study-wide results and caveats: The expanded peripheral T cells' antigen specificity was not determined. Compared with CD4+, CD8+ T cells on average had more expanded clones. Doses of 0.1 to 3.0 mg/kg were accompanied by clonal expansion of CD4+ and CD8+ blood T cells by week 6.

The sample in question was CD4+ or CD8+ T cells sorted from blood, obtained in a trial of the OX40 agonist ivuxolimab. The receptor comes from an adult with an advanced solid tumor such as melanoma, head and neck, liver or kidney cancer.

CDR3 protein: CASSRTGYTEAFF. CDR3 nucleotides: TGTGCCAGCAGCCGGACGGGATATACTGAAGCTTTCTTT. The rearrangement joins TRBV5-4 to TRBJ1-1; no clear D gene. The length of the CDR3 is 13 residues. Deletions cut 4 bases from V and 5 bases from J, with 12 bases between. The V gene's germline CDR1 is SGHNT and CDR2 YYREEE (reference sequence).